The 9 T cell receptor beta chains presented below share a single source sample, sequenced in a study of T cell responses to AZD1222 COVID-19 vaccine (dated by TCRdb to the early 2020s). The time point label corresponds to: about 28 days (+/-7) after the second vaccine dose. Library generation was performed with the immunoSEQ multiplex PCR assay. In TCRdb, the immuneACCESS table is reduced to in-frame sequences with V and J assigned. These tables do not hold every clone; where another copy was compared, an unresolved V gene accounts for under half, and the others remain unexplained. The sample yields about 120,000 clones; approximately 90% were counted once. The ten largest clones represent approximately 15% of the sample. Here the sequenced sample was peripheral blood, taken 28 days after the second AZD1222 dose. Every receptor here comes from an adult who received the AZD1222 COVID-19 vaccine.

The rearrangement uses TRBV5-1 and TRBJ1-1; 10 nucleotides line up with TRBD1. The CDR3 spans 16 residues. V was clipped by 4 bases and J by 5 bases; unmatched bases: 11. Germline-derived CDR1 and CDR2 are SGHRS and YFSETQ. This CDR3 reads CASSIRDRGVGTEAFF. The CDR3 coding sequence is TGCGCCAGCAGCATACGGGACAGGGGAGTAGGAACTGAAGCTTTCTTT.

The CDR3 DNA reads as TGTGCCAGCAGTGAGGACAGCCCTGAAGCTTTCTTT. Its translation: CASSEDSPEAFF. This rearrangement joins TRBV2 to TRBJ1-1; D might be TRBD1 (6 bases). The germline V and J ends were trimmed by 3 bases and 6 bases, with 8 bases remaining between them. CDR1 and CDR2 from the germline V gene are SNHLY and FYNNEI. This CDR3 is built from 12 residues.

The chain carries TRBV7-9 and TRBJ2-1, with D possibly matching TRBD2 (5 bases). Germline V gene sequence: CDR1 SEHNR, CDR2 FQNEAQ (reference sequence). V lost 5 bases and J lost 10, with 12 bases in between. The CDR3 totals 12 residues. Written as DNA, the CDR3 is TGTGCCAGCAGCCGCACAGCGGCCGAGCAGTTCTTC. Amino acid sequence: CASSRTAAEQFF.

This sequence joins TRBV5-6 and TRBJ2-7; weak D call: TRBD1 (6 bases). V lost 3 bases to trimming and J lost 7 bases, with 20 bases between them. The CDR3 sequence is 15 residues long. Germline V gene sequence: CDR1 SGHDT, CDR2 YYEEEE. The CDR3 region is CASSYQQGTVGEQYF. The CDR3 coding sequence is TGTGCCAGCAGCTACCAACAGGGTACGGTAGGGGAGCAGTACTTC.

The chain combines TRBV28 with TRBJ2-7, with D perhaps TRBD2 (6 bases). Trimming shortened V by 10 bases and J by 6 bases, and 16 bases separated the two germline ends. The CDR3 is 12 amino acids. Germline CDR1 is MDHEN and CDR2 is SYDVKM. Here the CDR3 reads CATLGGVSEQYF. The CDR3 nucleotides read TGTGCCACCCTGGGGGGAGTCTCCGAGCAGTACTTC.

V gene TRBV11-2 combines with J gene TRBJ2-1; possible D gene TRBD1, 8 bases. V lost 3 bases and J lost 9, with 15 bases in between. CDR1 and CDR2 from the germline V gene are SGHAT and FQNNGV. This CDR3 is 14 amino acids long. The CDR3 protein is CASSFRTGRGEQFF. The DNA for the CDR3 is TGTGCCAGCAGCTTCAGGACAGGGAGGGGTGAGCAGTTCTTC.

The genes are TRBV19 and TRBJ2-3; no clear D. This CDR3 has 14 amino acids. Germline assignment: CDR1 LNHDA and CDR2 SQIVND (reference sequence). Deletions cut 2 bases from V and 4 bases from J, with 10 bases between. The CDR3 loop reads CASSISPASDTQYF. CDR3 DNA: TGTGCCAGTAGTATATCTCCAGCCTCAGATACGCAGTATTTT.

The V gene is TRBV7-9, the J gene TRBJ2-5, with 12 bases identical to TRBD2. The CDR3 is 15 amino acids. J was trimmed by 5 bases and V by 4 bases; bases with no gene match: 5. CDR1 SEHNR and CDR2 FQNEAQ come from the germline V gene (reference sequence). CDR3 sequence (DNA): TGTGCCAGCAGCTCCGGACTAGCGGGATCGGAGACCCAGTACTTC. Amino acid sequence: CASSSGLAGSETQYF.

The chain links TRBV5-1 to TRBJ1-4; D gene unclear. V lost 0 bases, J lost 5 bases, and 8 bases lay in between. The germline V gene has CDR1 SGHRS and CDR2 YFSETQ. There are 14 residues in the CDR3. CDR3 loop: CASSLGRSNEKLFF. The CDR3 DNA sequence: TGCGCCAGCAGCTTGGGACGGAGCAATGAAAAACTGTTTTTT.